These 15 T cell receptor beta chains originate from one sample sequenced in a study of blood T cells in healthy people across ages. Then a second PCR, running roughly 6 to 12 cycles, was carried out with a sample-barcoded 5' primer and a J-beta primer mix. From the 5' RACE reads, TCRdb called clonotypes with MiXCR, one entry per CDR3 protein. The sample lists about 1.4 million distinct CDR3 sequences, 55% to 75% occurring once. What was sequenced was blood. The receptors were gathered from a man younger than 35 in good health.

This rearrangement joins TRBV14 to TRBJ1-1; D gene uncertain. This CDR3 comprises 14 residues. Trimming shortened V by 1 base and J by 1 base, and 7 bases separated the two germline ends. Germline V gene data show CDR1 as SGHDN and CDR2 as FVKESK. The CDR3 DNA reads TGTGCCAGCAGCCAAGTCACAGAGAACACTGAAGCTTTCTTT. Protein: CASSQVTENTEAFF.

To note about this clonotype: The junction departs from the called germline gene at one end, perhaps through a read error. This rearrangement joins TRBV28 to TRBJ1-5; D ambiguous. Germline V lookup: CDR1 MDHEN, CDR2 SYDVKM. CDR3 length: 15 amino acids. This CDR3 is CAGRTSAYSNQPQHF. The CDR3 DNA sequence: TGTGCCGGCAGAACCAGCGCCTACAGCAATCAGCCCCAGCATTTT.

The chain is built from TRBV27 and TRBJ2-1, with 9 bases identical to TRBD2. Losses at the gene ends were 7 bases for V and 4 bases for J; bases not matched to a gene: 17. Germline lookup yields CDR1 MNHEY and CDR2 SMNVEV (reference sequence). This CDR3 contains 18 residues. The CDR3 coding sequence is TGTGCCAGCATGCCATACCACAGACTAGCGGACAGTTACAATGAGCAGTTCTTC. It translates to CASMPYHRLADSYNEQFF.

The chain joins TRBV13 to TRBJ2-5; D perhaps matches TRBD2 (5 bases). V lost 5 bases and J 4 bases, leaving 14 bases between the germline ends. The CDR3 covers 14 residues. Germline V gene lookup returns CDR1 PRHDT and CDR2 FYEKMQ (reference sequence). Here the CDR3 reads CASSKRTRGETQYF. The CDR3 region has the DNA TGTGCCAGCAGCAAAAGGACTCGTGGAGAGACCCAGTACTTC.

This clonotype was seen once. This chain links TRBV4-2 with TRBJ2-1; 7 bases are a match to TRBD2. CDR3 length equals 15 residues. The V gene end was trimmed by 4 bases and the J gene end by 8 bases; junction bases not matched to a gene: 11. Germline loops: CDR1 LGHNA, CDR2 YNFKEQ. The CDR3 bases are TGTGCCAGCAGCCCTAGTGGGGGGGTGGGAGATGAGCAGTTCTTC. This codes for CASSPSGGVGDEQFF.

This sequence joins TRBV3-1 and TRBJ2-1; the match to TRBD1 covers 7 bases. The CDR3 runs to 15 residues. The germline gives CDR1 LGHDT, CDR2 YNNKEL (reference sequence). With 4 bases clipped from V and 3 bases from J, the junction kept 6 bases outside the gene matches. CDR3 DNA sequence: TGTGCCAGCAGCCCGACAGGGCTAAACTACAATGAGCAGTTCTTC. Its protein product is CASSPTGLNYNEQFF.

The chain recombines TRBV5-1 with TRBJ1-1, with TRBD1 identical over 7 bases. V lost 4 bases and J lost 6; bases outside the gene matches: 9. This CDR3 is 14 amino acids long. The germline CDR1 and CDR2 sequences are SGHRS and YFSETQ. The CDR3 nucleotides are TGCGCCAGCAGCCCGGAGGTCCAGGGGGCTGAAGCTTTCTTT. Translation: CASSPEVQGAEAFF.

This clonotype has just a few counts. This sequence joins TRBV29-1 and TRBJ1-4; possibly TRBD1 for D (5 bases). Trimming removed 7 bases at V and 5 bases at J, with 8 bases between. CDR3 length equals 11 residues. CDR1 and CDR2 (germline): SQVTM, ANQGSEA. CDR3 in DNA: TGCAGCGCAAGGGACAATGAAAAACTGTTTTTT. As protein: CSARDNEKLFF.

This chain joins TRBV6-2 or TRBV6-3 and TRBJ1-1; 7 nucleotides agree with TRBD1. V shed 8 bases, J shed 4 bases, and the junction held 13 bases outside the gene matches. Germline V gene sequence: CDR1 MNHEY, CDR2 SVGEGT. There are 15 residues in the CDR3. The CDR3 region has the DNA TGTGCCAGCCGAGGGACAGAAGGAGGAATCACTGAAGCTTTCTTT. It codes for CASRGTEGGITEAFF.

This chain joins TRBV4-1 and TRBJ1-1, with a weak D call TRBD1 (6 bases). Germline V gives CDR1 MGHRA, CDR2 YSYEKL. Between the trimmed V and J ends, which lost 2 bases and 8 bases, there was a span of 12 bases. The CDR3 consists of 13 residues. CDR3 residues: CASSQTLGTEAFF. The DNA for the CDR3 is TGCGCCAGCAGCCAAACTCTTGGGACAGAAGCTTTCTTT.

The chain has TRBV10-1 and TRBJ2-7; 7 positions agree with TRBD2. CDR3 size: 14 residues. Trimming took 3 bases from V and 7 from J; bases not matched to a gene: 9. The germline gives CDR1 WNHNN, CDR2 SYGVQD (reference sequence). Here the CDR3 DNA reads TGCGCCAGCAGTGATTCCTCACTAGCGTTTGAGCAGTACTTC. This encodes CASSDSSLAFEQYF.

The genes are TRBV20-1 and TRBJ2-3, with D hard to call. CDR1 is DFQATT, CDR2 SNEGSKA, per germline (reference sequence). CDR3 length equals 14 residues. With 3 bases removed from V and 6 bases from J, the gap between germline ends came to 16 bases. CDR3 in DNA: TGCAGTGCTAGTACCCATGGCCTCTGGGATACGCAGTATTTT. Residues: CSASTHGLWDTQYF.

V usage is TRBV15 and J usage is TRBJ2-7, with a possible D match to TRBD2 (5 bases). The CDR3 runs to 14 residues. The V end was cut by 1 base, the J end by 5 bases, with 12 bases between. Germline V gives CDR1 LNHNV, CDR2 YYDKDF (reference sequence). The CDR3 DNA reads TGTGCCACCAGCAGAGCACGGGGAGCGGACGAGCAGTACTTC. It codes for CATSRARGADEQYF. Variable domain in full (rest from reference TRBV15 and TRBJ2-7): DAMVIQNPRYQVTQFGKPVTLSCSQTLNHNVMYWYQQKSSQAPKLLFHYYDKDFNNEADTPDNFQSRRPNTSFCFLDIRSPGLGDTAMYLCATSRARGADEQYFGPGTRLTVT.

This clonotype has more than one count but fewer than ten. The chain is built from TRBV29-1 and TRBJ2-4; no reliable D call. Germline V gene sequence: CDR1 SQVTM, CDR2 ANQGSEA. Between the trimmed V and J ends, which lost 1 base and 8 bases, there was a span of 12 bases. The CDR3 is 13 residues long. The CDR3 loop is CSVEVSPGDIQYF. The CDR3 coding sequence is TGCAGCGTTGAAGTGTCCCCTGGGGACATTCAGTACTTC.

This clonotype was counted a few times. This chain's CDR3 is CASSQVNEASGNYEQYF. The CDR3 nucleotides read TGCGCCAGCAGCCAAGTAAATGAGGCTAGCGGGAACTACGAGCAGTACTTC. V is TRBV4-1 and J is TRBJ2-7; 9 nucleotides agree with TRBD2. This CDR3 comprises 17 residues. Unmatched junction bases numbered 10, after V lost 1 base and J lost 3 bases. CDR1 is MGHRA, CDR2 YSYEKL, per germline.